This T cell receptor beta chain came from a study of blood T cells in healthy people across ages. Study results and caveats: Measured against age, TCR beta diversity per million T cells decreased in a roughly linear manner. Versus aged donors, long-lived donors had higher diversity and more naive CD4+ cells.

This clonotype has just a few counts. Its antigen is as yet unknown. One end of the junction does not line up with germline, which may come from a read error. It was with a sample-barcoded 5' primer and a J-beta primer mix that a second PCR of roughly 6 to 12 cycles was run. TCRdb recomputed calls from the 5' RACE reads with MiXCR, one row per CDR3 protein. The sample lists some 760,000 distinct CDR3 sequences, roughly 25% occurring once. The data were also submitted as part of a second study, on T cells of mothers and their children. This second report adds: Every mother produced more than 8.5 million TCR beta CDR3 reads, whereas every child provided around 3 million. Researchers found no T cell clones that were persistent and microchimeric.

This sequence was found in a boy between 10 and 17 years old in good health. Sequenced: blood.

CDR3: CASSLALGERIF. CDR3 DNA: TGTGCCAGCAGCTTAGCGCTAGGGGAGAGGATCTTC. The chain employs TRBV7-8 and TRBJ2-5, with D perhaps given as TRBD1 or TRBD2 (5 bases each). Germline-derived CDR1 and CDR2 are SGHVS and FQNEAQ. The CDR3 consists of 12 residues.